The 24 T cell receptor beta chains presented below share a single source sample, sequenced in a study of cytomegalovirus exposure and HLA in healthy donors. PCR primers comprised 60 Vbeta and 13 Jbeta primers. TCRdb's table, derived via immunoSEQ multiplex PCR, lists solely in-frame clones and lacks some. The table lists 160,000 or so clones, 75% to 90% of them singletons. The sample was PBMCs. The receptor source for this set is a man in his fifties in good health and CMV-seropositive.

The chain recombines TRBV28 with TRBJ2-5; 9 positions match TRBD2. Trimming took 6 bases from V and 2 from J; bases not matched to a gene: 10. The CDR3 is 16 residues long. Germline V gene lookup returns CDR1 MDHEN and CDR2 SYDVKM. CDR3 amino acids: CASSPTSGSLQETQYF. In DNA, the CDR3 is TGTGCCAGCAGCCCGACTAGCGGAAGCCTTCAAGAGACCCAGTACTTC. The whole variable domain, filled in from reference TRBV28 and TRBJ2-5, reads DVKVTQSSRYLVKRTGEKVFLECVQDMDHENMFWYRQDPGLGLRLIYFSYDVKMKEKGDIPEGYSVSREKKERFSLILESASTNQTSMYLCASSPTSGSLQETQYFGPGTRLLVL.

This clone was found once. The chain employs TRBV27 and TRBJ1-1, with TRBD1 matching over 8 bases. The ends lost 7 bases at V and 4 bases at J; junction bases unmatched: 14. The germline CDR1 and CDR2 sequences are MNHEY and SMNVEV (reference sequence). CDR3 length: 16 amino acids. The CDR3 region is CASNSGFAGGLTEAFF. Written as DNA, the CDR3 is TGTGCCAGCAACTCTGGGTTTGCAGGGGGCCTCACTGAAGCTTTCTTT.

This chain connects TRBV21-1 to TRBJ2-2; TRBD1 is the table's D call and was not checked against the DNA. TRBV21-1 is termed a pseudogene. The CDR3 totals 16 residues. The CDR3 DNA sequence: TGTGCCAGCAGCAAAGCTGGGACAGGGGTCACCGGGGAGCTGTTTTTT. It translates to CASSKAGTGVTGELFF.

The chain joins TRBV28 to TRBJ2-5, with TRBD1 matching 7 bases. The germline CDR1 and CDR2 sequences are MDHEN and SYDVKM. Germline trimming cut 9 bases from V and 2 bases from J; bases unmatched to any gene: 6. The CDR3 contains 13 residues. As DNA, the CDR3 is TGTGCCAGTTCACCGGGACAGCAAGAGACCCAGTACTTC. Residues: CASSPGQQETQYF.

This clone was detected only once. The chain recombines TRBV28 with TRBJ1-2, with 8 nucleotides matching TRBD1. CDR1 is MDHEN, CDR2 SYDVKM, per germline. The CDR3 spans 16 residues. V dropped 6 bases and J dropped 4; count of bases not matched to a gene: 13. The CDR3 spells CASSTGTGQLRYGYTF. The CDR3 region has the DNA TGTGCCAGCAGCACCGGGACAGGTCAGCTTCGCTATGGCTACACCTTC.

The chain is built from TRBV9 and TRBJ2-1, with D possibly being TRBD1 (6 bases). The CDR3 loop spans 15 amino acids. The ends were cut back, 4 bases at V and 2 bases at J, with 13 bases in the middle. CDR1 is SGDLS, CDR2 YYNGEE, per germline. In DNA, the CDR3 is TGTGCCAGCAGCTTAACAGGGTCTACCTACAATGAGCAGTTCTTC. Translating it yields CASSLTGSTYNEQFF.

Here the CDR3 DNA reads TGCGCCAGCGGACAGACAAACACTGAAGCTTTCTTT. Translated, it gives CASGQTNTEAFF. The J gene is TRBJ1-1, the V gene TRBV5-1, with a weak D call TRBD1 (6 bases). There are 12 residues in the CDR3. Germline V gives CDR1 SGHRS, CDR2 YFSETQ. V gave up 7 bases and J gave up 2 bases, with 9 bases separating them.

This clone was counted a single time. The chain carries TRBV19 and TRBJ1-2, with unresolved D. The V and J ends lost 3 bases and 4 bases respectively, with 15 bases between them. Germline V gene data show CDR1 as LNHDA and CDR2 as SQIVND (reference sequence). The CDR3 covers 15 residues. CDR3 bases: TGTGCCAGTAGTATCGTCGTAGGAGCGGGCTATGGCTACACCTTC. Amino acid sequence: CASSIVVGAGYGYTF.

The chain recombines TRBV7-8 with TRBJ2-7; 7 nucleotides match TRBD1. The trim removed 4 bases at V and 7 bases at J, leaving 13 bases unmatched. The length of the CDR3 is 15 residues. Germline-derived CDR1 and CDR2 are SGHVS and FQNEAQ. CDR3 loop: CASSSLDRELGEQYF. The CDR3 DNA reads TGTGCCAGCAGCTCACTCGACAGGGAGCTTGGAGAGCAGTACTTC.

This CDR3 is CASRGSGDTEAFF. As DNA, the CDR3 is TGTGCCAGCAGAGGGTCAGGGGACACTGAAGCTTTCTTT. The chain combines TRBV7-3 with TRBJ1-1; possible D gene TRBD1, 6 bases. CDR3 length: 13 amino acids. Per germline, CDR1 SGHTA and CDR2 FQGTGA. Trimming left V 6 bases short and J 3 bases short, with 11 bases between.

The chain has TRBV9 and TRBJ2-1; TRBD2 is a possible D gene (8 bases). Per germline, CDR1 SGDLS and CDR2 YYNGEE. The length of the CDR3 is 15 residues. Trimming left V 3 bases short and J 9 bases short, with 19 bases between. The CDR3 nucleotides are TGTGCCAGCAGCGCAGGGGGGTCCGGGAGGGGTGAGCAGTTCTTC. This sequence encodes CASSAGGSGRGEQFF.

The table lists this clone with a count of one. In nucleotides, the CDR3 is TGTGCCAGCAGCAGCGGACGGCCCTACGAGCAGTACTTC. This encodes CASSSGRPYEQYF. The chain links TRBV5-4 to TRBJ2-7; TRBD2 might be the D (5 bases). Trimming cost V 4 bases and J 2 bases, with 10 bases left between them. CDR1 is SGHNT and CDR2 is YYREEE in the germline V gene (reference sequence). CDR3 length: 13 residues.

This clone occurred a few times. The rearrangement joins TRBV9 to TRBJ2-1; D call uncertain. CDR3 length equals 13 residues. Germline V gene sequence: CDR1 SGDLS, CDR2 YYNGEE. V shed 0 bases and J shed 6 bases, with 7 bases lying between them. CDR3 protein: CASSVDWLNEQFF. The CDR3 nucleotides are TGTGCCAGCAGCGTAGATTGGCTCAATGAGCAGTTCTTC. Using reference TRBV9 and TRBJ2-1 for the parts outside the CDR3, the full variable domain is DSGVTQTPKHLITATGQRVTLRCSPRSGDLSVYWYQQSLDQGLQFLIQYYNGEERAKGNILERFSAQQFPDLHSELNLSSLELGDSALYFCASSVDWLNEQFFGPGTRLTVL.

V usage is TRBV7-2 and J usage is TRBJ1-6; TRBD1 might be the D (5 bases). The CDR3 runs 17 residues. Germline V gives CDR1 SGHTA, CDR2 FQGNSA. Trimming removed 4 bases from V and 0 bases from J, with 13 bases in between. This chain's CDR3 is CASSSGGVGSYNSPLHF. Written as DNA, the CDR3 is TGTGCCAGCAGCTCGGGGGGGGTGGGCTCCTATAATTCACCCCTCCACTTT.

V is TRBV14 and J is TRBJ2-3; the match to TRBD2 covers 9 bases. Germline CDR1 reads SGHDN; CDR2 reads FVKESK. This CDR3 has 16 residues. J gave up 0 bases and V 2 bases, and 3 bases lay outside the gene matches. Written as DNA, the CDR3 is TGTGCCAGCAGCCAAACTAGCGGGCTTAGCACAGATACGCAGTATTTT. Translated, it gives CASSQTSGLSTDTQYF.

The V and J genes are TRBV4-1 and TRBJ1-1; the D gene is possibly TRBD1 (5 bases). This CDR3 is built from 13 residues. Per the germline V gene, CDR1 is MGHRA and CDR2 is YSYEKL. With 1 base removed from V and 3 bases from J, the gap between germline ends came to 6 bases. The DNA for the CDR3 is TGCGCCAGCAGCCAAGGCAGGGACACTGAAGCTTTCTTT. Translation: CASSQGRDTEAFF.

A word on this clone: This specimen includes other DNA sequences encoding the same CDR3. This rearrangement joins TRBV9 to TRBJ2-7, with 8 bases that match TRBD1. Germline values: CDR1 SGDLS, CDR2 YYNGEE. V lost 4 bases, J lost 5 bases, and 11 bases stayed unmatched. The CDR3 loop spans 15 amino acids. The CDR3 nucleotides are TGTGCCAGCAGCTCATCAGCAGGGGGCCTAGACGAGCAGTACTTC. Its protein is CASSSSAGGLDEQYF.

The CDR3 bases are TGCGCCAGCAGCCCCGGCCCACATAGCGGGAGTGGGGATACGCAGTATTTT. Translation: CASSPGPHSGSGDTQYF. The chain uses TRBV4-1 and TRBJ2-3, with 9 bases fitting TRBD2. Unmatched junction bases numbered 14, after V lost 4 bases and J lost 6 bases. This CDR3 is built from 17 residues. Per the germline V gene, CDR1 is MGHRA and CDR2 is YSYEKL.

The chain employs TRBV9 and TRBJ2-5; 9 bases fit TRBD2. The CDR3 runs 17 residues. Germline CDR1 reads SGDLS; CDR2 reads YYNGEE. Germline trimming cut 4 bases from V and 0 bases from J; bases unmatched to any gene: 10. The CDR3 loop is CASSPGVQRGDQETQYF. The CDR3 nucleotides read TGTGCCAGCAGCCCGGGGGTCCAGCGGGGGGACCAAGAGACCCAGTACTTC.

The CDR3 sequence is CASSYGTGRANEQYF. CDR3 bases: TGTGCCAGCAGTTACGGGACAGGGAGGGCCAACGAGCAGTACTTC. The rearrangement joins TRBV6-5 to TRBJ2-5; TRBD1 matches at 9 bases. The J call is uncertain, as TRBJ2-7 better fits the DNA end. The CDR3 length is 15 residues. Germline assignment: CDR1 MNHEY and CDR2 SVGAGI.

The CDR3: CSVGGLYEQYF. In DNA, the CDR3 is TGCAGCGTTGGCGGACTCTACGAGCAGTACTTC. V usage is TRBV29-1 and J usage is TRBJ2-7; tentatively, D is TRBD2 (5 bases). Deletions cut 4 bases from V and 3 bases from J, with 7 bases between. Germline values: CDR1 SQVTM, CDR2 ANQGSEA. This CDR3 has 11 amino acids.

This chain links TRBV2 with TRBJ1-1; D is undetermined. With 3 bases removed from V and 0 bases from J, the gap between germline ends came to 14 bases. Germline V gene lookup returns CDR1 SNHLY and CDR2 FYNNEI. The CDR3 runs 16 residues. CDR3 sequence: CASSERPRIMNTEAFF. The CDR3 nucleotides read TGTGCCAGCAGTGAGCGGCCGCGAATCATGAACACTGAAGCTTTCTTT.

The rearrangement joins TRBV11-2 to TRBJ2-2; 10 nucleotides agree with TRBD1. The CDR3 spans 16 residues. Germline CDR1 SGHAT, CDR2 FQNNGV. V lost 3 bases, J lost 5 bases, and 6 bases stayed unmatched. The CDR3 DNA reads TGTGCCAGCAGCTTGCTCGGGACAGGGGTAACCGGGGAGCTGTTTTTT. It is translated as CASSLLGTGVTGELFF.

The chain carries TRBV5-5 and TRBJ2-5, with TRBD1 matching 8 bases. The V gene end was trimmed by 5 bases and the J gene end by 4 bases; junction bases not matched to a gene: 7. The V gene's germline CDR1 is SGHKS and CDR2 YYEKEE (reference sequence). This CDR3 has 14 residues. The CDR3 region is CASRHGQGRETQYF. The CDR3 DNA follows: TGTGCCAGCAGACATGGACAGGGTCGAGAGACCCAGTACTTC.